Listed below are T cell receptor beta chains from one sample, sequenced in a study of cytomegalovirus exposure and HLA in healthy donors. Data came from immunoSEQ multiplex PCR; TCRdb stores just in-frame clones and leaves some out. The sample includes about 190,000 clones, roughly 76% seen only once; the top ten take 6.3%. Sequences were obtained from PBMCs. All receptors come from a middle-aged man in good health and CMV-seropositive. Both conserved end residues are part of each CDR3. Clone size appears in some rows only: once, few, many, or a class for an expanded clone.

V: TRBV7-9
J: TRBJ1-5
size: few
CDR3: CASSLGGHQHF

V: TRBV28
J: TRBJ2-3
size: few
CDR3: CASRPSGVGTDTQYF

V: TRBV15
J: TRBJ2-1
size: .
CDR3: CATSRDSHRKLF

V: TRBV5-1
J: TRBJ2-1
size: .
CDR3: CASSLGDRDHNEQFF

V: TRBV30
J: TRBJ2-5
size: .
CDR3: CAWRPSGGAWEETQYF

V: TRBV30
J: TRBJ2-7
size: .
CDR3: CAWSLGQGASYEQYF

V: TRBV19
J: TRBJ2-2
size: few
CDR3: CASSIGPAIGELFF

V: TRBV28
J: TRBJ1-2
size: .
CDR3: CASSLGGRQGVYGYTF

V: TRBV11-1
J: TRBJ2-6
size: .
CDR3: CASTWLESGANVLTF

V: TRBV18
J: TRBJ2-1
size: .
CDR3: CASSRGQGTYNEQFF

V: TRBV7-2
J: TRBJ2-5
size: .
CDR3: CASSRDRGQRQYF

V: TRBV9
J: TRBJ2-3
size: .
CDR3: CASSGPGQGTSTDTQYF

V: TRBV27
J: TRBJ1-3
size: .
CDR3: CASSLNRGRGNTIYF

V: TRBV7-2
J: TRBJ2-7
size: .
CDR3: CASSPTTRYLYEQYF

V: TRBV2
J: TRBJ2-7
size: .
CDR3: CASSLFDRAEMEQYF

V: TRBV15
J: TRBJ1-2
size: once
CDR3: CATSRPGGRRLGYTF

V: TRBV6-5
J: TRBJ2-4
size: .
CDR3: CASSLIPLAKNIQYF

V: TRBV7-3
J: TRBJ2-2
size: .
CDR3: CASSLTTVGELFF

V: TRBV19
J: TRBJ2-2
size: once
CDR3: CASSMQRVLVRVPTGELFF

V: TRBV28
J: TRBJ2-3
size: .
CDR3: CASRAGGTDTQYF

V: TRBV27
J: TRBJ1-2
size: .
CDR3: CATRENGRFNYGYTF

V: TRBV5-4
J: TRBJ1-1
size: .
CDR3: CASSLARGRNTEAFF